This T cell receptor (beta chain) originates from a study of blood T cell repertoires in COVID-19. Background on the study: There were acute and convalescent COVID-19 samples, and they came from the United States, Italy and Spain. Nucleic acid was either cDNA or gDNA, and it came from T cells, B-cell-depleted T cells, or PBMCs.

Study processing details: Nucleated cell counts were estimated from reference gene primer amplification. The protocol was immunoSEQ multiplex PCR, while the TCRdb copy is restricted to in-frame clones and leaves out a portion. V, J and clone size are taken as reported in that table, and D and trimming were inferred from the DNA itself. The sample contains about 180,000 clones, approximately 91% of which appear only once. Germline values: CDR1 LNHDA, CDR2 SQIVND (reference sequence). This CDR3 spans 15 amino acids. V shed 7 bases, J shed 5 bases, and the junction held 10 bases outside the gene matches.

The sequencing input was peripheral blood. The chain recombines TRBV19 with TRBJ1-5; TRBD1 matches at 8 bases. The sequence was collected from a man aged 50-59 years with acute or convalescent COVID-19. In DNA, the CDR3 is TGTGCCAGTAACGACGGACAGGGAAATTATCAGCCCCAGCATTTT. Translation gives CASNDGQGNYQPQHF.